This TCR beta chain was found in a study of T cell repertoires in cytomegalovirus infection. Study details: Carrying CMV and the relevant HLA type showed in public TCR beta signatures. Study-wide findings and caveats: In two of eight donors, the top clonotype was HLA-C-restricted CMV-specific.

This clonotype has ten or more counts. Its matching antigen is unknown. Via MiXCR, TCRdb re-called the reads, giving one row per CDR3 protein. The repertoire holds around 310,000 distinct CDR3 sequences, with under 35% as singletons. Sequences were derived from cultured PBMCs, sampled from culture after CMV antigen stimulation. This clonotype was sampled from a human donor in good health (CMV status not recorded). Some clones in this sample may be carry-over from other donors' samples.

CDR3 nucleotide sequence: TGTGCCAGCAGCGCACCTACCATCCGGGACTACCAAGAGACCCAGTACTTC. Residues: CASSAPTIRDYQETQYF. This chain links TRBV9 with TRBJ2-5, with a tentative D call TRBD2 (6 bases). Trimming shortened V by 3 bases and J by 0 bases, and 18 bases separated the two germline ends. Per germline, CDR1 SGDLS and CDR2 YYNGEE. There are 17 residues in the CDR3. Combining the CDR3 with reference TRBV9 and TRBJ2-5 gives the whole variable domain DSGVTQTPKHLITATGQRVTLRCSPRSGDLSVYWYQQSLDQGLQFLIQYYNGEERAKGNILERFSAQQFPDLHSELNLSSLELGDSALYFCASSAPTIRDYQETQYFGPGTRLLVL.